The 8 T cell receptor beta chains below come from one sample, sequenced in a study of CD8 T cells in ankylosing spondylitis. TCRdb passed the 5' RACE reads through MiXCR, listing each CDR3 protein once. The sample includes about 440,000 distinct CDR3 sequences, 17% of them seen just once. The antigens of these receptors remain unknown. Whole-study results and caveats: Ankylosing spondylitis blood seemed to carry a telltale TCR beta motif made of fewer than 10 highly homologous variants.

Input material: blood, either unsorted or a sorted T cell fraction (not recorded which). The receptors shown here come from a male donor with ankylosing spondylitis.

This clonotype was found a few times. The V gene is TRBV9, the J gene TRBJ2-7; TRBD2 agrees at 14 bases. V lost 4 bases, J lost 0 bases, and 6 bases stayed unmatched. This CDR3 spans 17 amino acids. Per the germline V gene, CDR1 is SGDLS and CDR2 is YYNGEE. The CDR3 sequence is CASSPGTSGGSSYEQYF. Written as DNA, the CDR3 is TGTGCCAGCAGCCCGGGGACTAGCGGGGGAAGCTCCTACGAGCAGTACTTC.

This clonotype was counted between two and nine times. The CDR3 sequence is CASSFSQGRTYGYTF. CDR3 nucleotide sequence: TGTGCCAGCAGTTTTTCGCAGGGAAGAACGTATGGCTACACCTTC. This chain connects TRBV28 to TRBJ1-2; TRBD1 is a possible D gene (5 bases). The CDR3 runs 15 residues. Germline V gene sequence: CDR1 MDHEN, CDR2 SYDVKM. Trimming pared 3 bases from V and 5 bases from J, leaving 16 bases between.

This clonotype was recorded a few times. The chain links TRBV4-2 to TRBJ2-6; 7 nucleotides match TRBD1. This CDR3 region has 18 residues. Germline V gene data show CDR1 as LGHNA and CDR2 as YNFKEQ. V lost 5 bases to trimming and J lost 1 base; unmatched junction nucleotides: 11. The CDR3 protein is CASSARARQGSGANVLTF. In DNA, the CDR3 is TGTGCCAGCAGCGCCCGGGCGAGACAGGGATCTGGGGCCAACGTCCTGACTTTC.

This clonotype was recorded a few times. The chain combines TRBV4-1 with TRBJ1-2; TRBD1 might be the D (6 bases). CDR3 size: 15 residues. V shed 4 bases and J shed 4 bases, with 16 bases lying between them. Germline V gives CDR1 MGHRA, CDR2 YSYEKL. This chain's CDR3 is CASSPQQGWAYGYTF. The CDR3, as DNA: TGCGCCAGCAGCCCTCAACAGGGCTGGGCCTATGGCTACACCTTC.

The CDR3 loop reads CASRLTGTGRDGYTF. The CDR3 nucleotides read TGTGCCAGCAGATTAACCGGGACAGGGAGAGATGGCTACACCTTC. This chain links TRBV6-2 or TRBV6-3 with TRBJ1-2; 9 bases fit TRBD1. Per germline, CDR1 MNHEY and CDR2 SVGEGT. Germline trimming cut 6 bases from V and 6 bases from J; bases unmatched to any gene: 11. This CDR3 contains 15 residues.

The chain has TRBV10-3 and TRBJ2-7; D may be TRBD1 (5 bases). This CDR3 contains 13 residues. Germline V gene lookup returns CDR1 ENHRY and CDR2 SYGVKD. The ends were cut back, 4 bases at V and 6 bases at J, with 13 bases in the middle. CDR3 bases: TGTGCCATCAGTGCAGGGTCTAGGACCGAGCAGTACTTC. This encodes CAISAGSRTEQYF.

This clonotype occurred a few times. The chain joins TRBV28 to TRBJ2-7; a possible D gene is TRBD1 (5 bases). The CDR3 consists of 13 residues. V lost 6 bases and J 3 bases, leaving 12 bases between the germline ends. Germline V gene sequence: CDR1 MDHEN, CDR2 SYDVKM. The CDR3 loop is CASSIQEYYEQYF. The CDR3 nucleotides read TGTGCCAGCAGCATACAGGAGTACTACGAGCAGTACTTC.

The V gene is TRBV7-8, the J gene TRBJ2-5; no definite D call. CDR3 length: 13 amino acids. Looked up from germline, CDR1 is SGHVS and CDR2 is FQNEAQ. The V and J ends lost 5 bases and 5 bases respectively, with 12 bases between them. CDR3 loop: CASSPRPRETQYF. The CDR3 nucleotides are TGTGCCAGCAGCCCCAGGCCCCGGGAGACCCAGTACTTC.